This entry describes one T cell receptor (beta chain). The data belong to a study of T cell changes during pregnancy in multiple sclerosis. The CDR3 covers 12 residues. V lost 2 bases and J 4 bases, leaving 5 bases between the germline ends. The germline gives CDR1 MNHNS, CDR2 SASEGT. Measured with immunoSEQ multiplex PCR; TCRdb has only the in-frame clones, and not every one. The profile shows fewer than 75,000 clones, approximately 90% of them singletons. Sequencing was performed on peripheral blood, taken after pregnancy. This receptor was identified in a female donor in good health, enrolled as a control in a pregnancy study. The chain is built from TRBV6-1 and TRBJ1-2; tentative D call: TRBD1 (5 bases). DNA for the CDR3: TGTGCCAGCAGTGAACAGGGCTATGGCTACACCTTC. It encodes CASSEQGYGYTF.